Sequencing of this T cell receptor beta chain was carried out in a study of cytomegalovirus exposure and HLA in healthy donors. Points from the study as a whole: Among the CMV-associated chains, a few were confirmed in vitro as specific for CMV antigens. The classifier reportedly diagnosed cytomegalovirus status with high sensitivity and specificity. The authors listed 150 to 200 TCR beta chains as cytomegalovirus-associated.

Comments on this clone: What it binds is not known.

Measured with immunoSEQ multiplex PCR; TCRdb has only the in-frame clones, and not every one. The sample has 92,000 or so clones, 96% seen once. The specimen was PBMCs. The TCR was taken from a man aged 18-30 years in good health and CMV-seronegative.

CDR3 DNA sequence: TGTGCCAGCAGCCCAGGGGAGCTAGCCAAAAACATTCAGTACTTC. Protein: CASSPGELAKNIQYF. The gene calls are TRBV5-4 and TRBJ2-4, with a weak D call TRBD1 (6 bases). The CDR3 length is 15 residues. Deletions cut 4 bases from V and 0 bases from J, with 11 bases between. From germline, CDR1 is SGHNT and CDR2 YYREEE (reference sequence).